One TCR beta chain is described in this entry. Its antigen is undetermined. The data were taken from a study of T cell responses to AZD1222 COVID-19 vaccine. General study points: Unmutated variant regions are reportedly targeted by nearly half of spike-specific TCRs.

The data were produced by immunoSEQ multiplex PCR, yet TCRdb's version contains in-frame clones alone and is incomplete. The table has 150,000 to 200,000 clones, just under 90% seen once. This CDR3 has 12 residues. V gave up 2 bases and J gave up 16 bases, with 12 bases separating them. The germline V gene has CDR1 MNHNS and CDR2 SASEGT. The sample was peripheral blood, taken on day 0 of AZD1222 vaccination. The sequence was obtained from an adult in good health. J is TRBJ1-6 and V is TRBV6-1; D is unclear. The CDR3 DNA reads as TGTGCCAGCAGTGAAATCTTGCGGAAACTCCACTTT. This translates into CASSEILRKLHF.